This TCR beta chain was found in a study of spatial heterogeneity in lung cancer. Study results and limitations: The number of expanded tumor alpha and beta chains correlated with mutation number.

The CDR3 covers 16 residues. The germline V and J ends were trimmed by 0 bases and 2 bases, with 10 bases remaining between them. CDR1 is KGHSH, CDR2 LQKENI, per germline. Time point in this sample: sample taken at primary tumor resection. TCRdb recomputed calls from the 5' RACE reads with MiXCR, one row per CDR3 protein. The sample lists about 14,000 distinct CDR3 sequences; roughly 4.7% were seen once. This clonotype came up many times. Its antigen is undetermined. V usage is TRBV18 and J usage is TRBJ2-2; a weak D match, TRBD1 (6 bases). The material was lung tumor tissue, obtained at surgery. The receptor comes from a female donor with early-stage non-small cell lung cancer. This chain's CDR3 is CASSPPARGNTGELFF. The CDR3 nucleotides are TGTGCCAGCTCACCACCCGCCAGGGGTAACACCGGGGAGCTGTTTTTT.